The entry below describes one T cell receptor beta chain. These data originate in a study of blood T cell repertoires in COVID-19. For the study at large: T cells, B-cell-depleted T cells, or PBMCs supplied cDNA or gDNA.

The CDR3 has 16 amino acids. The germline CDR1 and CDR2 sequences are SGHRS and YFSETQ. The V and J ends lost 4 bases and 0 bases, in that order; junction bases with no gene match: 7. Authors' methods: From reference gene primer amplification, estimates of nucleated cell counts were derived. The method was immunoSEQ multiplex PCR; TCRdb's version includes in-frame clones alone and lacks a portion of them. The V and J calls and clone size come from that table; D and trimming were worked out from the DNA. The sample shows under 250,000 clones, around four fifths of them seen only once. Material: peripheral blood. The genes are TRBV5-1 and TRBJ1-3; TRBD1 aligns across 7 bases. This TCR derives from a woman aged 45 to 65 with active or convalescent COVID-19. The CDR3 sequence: CASSLGQASSGNTIYF. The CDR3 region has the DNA TGCGCCAGCAGCCTCGGACAGGCGAGCTCTGGAAACACCATATATTTT.